The next 25 T cell receptor beta chains were all read from a single sample in a study of blood T cell repertoires in COVID-19. Sequenced by immunoSEQ multiplex PCR; TCRdb stores in-frame clones only, minus some. The sample shows 300,000 to 400,000 clones, approximately 87% of them seen only once. The sample comprised peripheral blood. The receptors shown here come from a woman between 45 and 65 years old with COVID-19, enrolled during active disease.

V gene TRBV4-1 combines with J gene TRBJ2-3; 13 nucleotides agree with TRBD2. CDR3 length equals 19 residues. V trimming: 4 bases; J trimming: 2 bases; junction bases outside the gene matches: 12. CDR1 and CDR2 from the germline V gene are MGHRA and YSYEKL. The CDR3 DNA sequence: TGCGCCAGCAGCCCGCGACTAGCGGGAGGCGAGTTATACACAGATACGCAGTATTTT. The encoded protein is CASSPRLAGGELYTDTQYF.

The DNA for the CDR3 is TGTGCCAGTAGTCTAACTAACACCGGGGAGCTGTTTTTT. This sequence encodes CASSLTNTGELFF. The genes are TRBV19 and TRBJ2-2, with D uncertain. V was cut by 5 bases and J by 2 bases, with 6 bases left in between. From germline, CDR1 is LNHDA and CDR2 SQIVND (reference sequence). This CDR3 is built from 13 residues. Full variable domain (rest looked up from reference TRBV19 and TRBJ2-2): DGGITQSPKYLFRKEGQNVTLSCEQNLNHDAMYWYRQDPGQGLRLIYYSQIVNDFQKGDIAEGYSVSREKKESFPLTVTSAQKNPTAFYLCASSLTNTGELFFGEGSRLTVL.

V gene TRBV24-1 combines with J gene TRBJ2-5, with D possibly being TRBD2 (5 bases). V lost 3 bases, J lost 5 bases, and 18 bases lay in between. This CDR3 region has 16 residues. The germline gives CDR1 KGHDR, CDR2 SFDVKD. CDR3 nucleotides: TGTGCCACCAGTGATGGCCTGCGAGGGAGTGGGGAGACCCAGTACTTC. Residues: CATSDGLRGSGETQYF.

V gene TRBV11-3 combines with J gene TRBJ2-1; 7 bases align to TRBD2. The CDR3 spans 15 residues. Germline loops: CDR1 SGHNT, CDR2 YENEEA. J was trimmed by 5 bases and V by 0 bases; bases with no gene match: 4. CDR3 DNA: TGTGCCAGCAGCTTAGAGGCAGCGGGGAACAATGAGCAGTTCTTC. Amino acid sequence: CASSLEAAGNNEQFF.

The V and J genes are TRBV6-5 and TRBJ1-1; 7 positions match TRBD1. Germline V CDR1 and CDR2: MNHEY, SVGAGI. This CDR3 comprises 14 residues. V lost 9 bases to trimming and J lost 0 bases; unmatched junction nucleotides: 7. CDR3: CASRRGVMNTEAFF. Written as DNA, the CDR3 is TGTGCCAGTCGCAGGGGGGTGATGAACACTGAAGCTTTCTTT.

This clone was counted once. The J gene is TRBJ1-2, the V gene TRBV7-9; 8 bases line up with TRBD1. V was clipped by 2 bases and J by 8 bases; unmatched bases: 7. This CDR3 is 14 amino acids long. Germline CDR1 is SEHNR and CDR2 is FQNEAQ (reference sequence). CDR3 DNA: TGTGCCAGCAGCTTACCGGGACAGGTCGGGGGCTACACCTTC. Protein: CASSLPGQVGGYTF.

V usage is TRBV6-2 or TRBV6-3 and J usage is TRBJ1-5; D may be TRBD1 (6 bases). Germline V gene data show CDR1 as MNHEY and CDR2 as SVGEGT. This CDR3 has 16 amino acids. The germline V and J ends were trimmed by 4 bases and 2 bases, with 15 bases remaining between them. As DNA, the CDR3 is TGTGCCAGCAGTTTTCAGCAGGGGATTCGCAATCAGCCCCAGCATTTT. It is translated as CASSFQQGIRNQPQHF.

For the CDR3, the DNA is TGTGCCACCAGCAGAGATCAGGCCGTGAAACCCTACAATGAGCAGTTCTTC. This translates into CATSRDQAVKPYNEQFF. The chain combines TRBV15 with TRBJ2-1; no firm D call. The V gene's germline CDR1 is LNHNV and CDR2 YYDKDF (reference sequence). The CDR3 runs 17 residues. V shed 0 bases and J shed 2 bases, with 14 bases lying between them.

This clone is a singleton in its sample. The chain is built from TRBV6-5 and TRBJ1-5, with 8 bases that match TRBD1. V dropped 5 bases and J dropped 5; count of bases not matched to a gene: 8. CDR3 size: 15 residues. Germline CDR1 MNHEY, CDR2 SVGAGI. Here the CDR3 reads CASSNHRGDYQPQHF. The CDR3 DNA is TGTGCCAGCAGTAACCACAGGGGGGATTATCAGCCCCAGCATTTT.

This clone was picked up one time. The chain is built from TRBV27 and TRBJ2-7; 8 positions match TRBD1. Trimming at V came to 3 bases and at J to 7 bases, leaving 2 bases not matched to a gene. The germline gives CDR1 MNHEY, CDR2 SMNVEV (reference sequence). The CDR3 consists of 12 residues. Here the CDR3 reads CASSFTGGEQYF. CDR3 sequence (DNA): TGTGCCAGCAGTTTTACAGGGGGTGAGCAGTACTTC.

The chain couples TRBV6-5 to TRBJ2-7, with TRBD2 matching 7 bases. V shed 5 bases, J shed 6 bases, and the junction held 4 bases outside the gene matches. Germline loops: CDR1 MNHEY, CDR2 SVGAGI. The CDR3 covers 12 residues. CDR3 coding DNA: TGTGCCAGCAGTCGTACTAGCGCCGAGCAGTACTTC. This translates into CASSRTSAEQYF.

The V gene is TRBV19, the J gene TRBJ1-4, with TRBD1 matching 10 bases. Germline trimming cut 5 bases from V and 8 bases from J; bases unmatched to any gene: 8. The CDR3 length is 15 residues. CDR1 is LNHDA, CDR2 SQIVND, per germline (reference sequence). In nucleotides, the CDR3 is TGTGCCAGTAGTCCTCCGGGACAGGGGCGAGAAAAACTGTTTTTT. This sequence encodes CASSPPGQGREKLFF.

V usage is TRBV30 and J usage is TRBJ1-2; D is perhaps TRBD1 (6 bases). This CDR3 region has 16 residues. The germline V gene has CDR1 GTSNPN and CDR2 SVGIG (reference sequence). V lost 2 bases, J lost 0 bases, and 16 bases lay in between. CDR3 protein: CAWSPEGRGTNYGYTF. For the CDR3, the DNA is TGTGCCTGGAGTCCTGAGGGCAGGGGTACTAACTATGGCTACACCTTC.

The genes are TRBV30 and TRBJ1-5; tentative D call: TRBD1 (5 bases). The CDR3 has 16 residues. Trimming cost V 3 bases and J 3 bases, with 18 bases left between them. Germline CDR1 and CDR2: GTSNPN and SVGIG (reference sequence). The CDR3 DNA is TGTGCCTGGAGCCCCATTTTGGCAGGGAACAATCAGCCCCAGCATTTT. It yields the protein CAWSPILAGNNQPQHF. The variable domain in full, with the rest retrieved from reference TRBV30 and TRBJ1-5, is SQTIHQWPATLVQPVGSPLSLECTVEGTSNPNLYWYRQAAGRGLQLLFYSVGIGQISSEVPQNLSASRPQDRQFILSSKKLLLSDSGFYLCAWSPILAGNNQPQHFGDGTRLSIL.

The CDR3 here is CASSLGTINGEQFF. The CDR3 DNA follows: TGTGCCAGCAGCTTAGGGACTATTAATGGTGAGCAGTTCTTC. This chain links TRBV7-3 with TRBJ2-1; 7 bases line up with TRBD2. Germline trimming cut 2 bases from V and 9 bases from J; bases unmatched to any gene: 7. Germline CDR1 is SGHTA and CDR2 is FQGTGA. The CDR3 is 14 amino acids.

DNA of the CDR3: TGTGCCAGCAGTTTACTAGGGGGCGGGGAGACCCAGTACTTC. Translation gives CASSLLGGGETQYF. The chain is built from TRBV27 and TRBJ2-5; 7 bases line up with TRBD1. The V and J ends lost 2 bases and 5 bases, in that order; junction bases with no gene match: 5. Germline V gives CDR1 MNHEY, CDR2 SMNVEV (reference sequence). This CDR3 comprises 14 residues.

The CDR3 DNA is TGTGCCAGCAGCTTAGTTAGATCTAACACTGAAGCTTTCTTT. The encoded protein is CASSLVRSNTEAFF. The chain couples TRBV5-4 to TRBJ1-1; D gene uncertain. This CDR3 has 14 amino acids. Looked up from germline, CDR1 is SGHNT and CDR2 is YYREEE (reference sequence). V was shortened by 2 bases and J by 2 bases, with 10 bases between the two germline ends.

This chain joins TRBV28 and TRBJ2-7, with D possibly matching TRBD2 (7 bases). Between the trimmed V and J ends, which lost 6 bases and 2 bases, there was a span of 26 bases. The CDR3 has 18 residues. The germline V gene encodes CDR1 MDHEN and CDR2 SYDVKM. CDR3 sequence: CASSTVGGGSGYPYEQYF. The CDR3 DNA reads as TGTGCCAGCAGCACTGTAGGGGGGGGGAGCGGGTACCCCTACGAGCAGTACTTC.

This clone appeared a single time. This chain joins TRBV12-3 or TRBV12-4 and TRBJ1-1; TRBD1 is a possible D gene (6 bases). The V and J ends lost 7 bases and 8 bases respectively, with 14 bases between them. This CDR3 is built from 12 residues. The CDR3 sequence is CASTRKDREAFF. The DNA for the CDR3 is TGTGCCAGCACCCGCAAGGACAGAGAAGCTTTCTTT.

The rearrangement joins TRBV15 to TRBJ2-5; D is possibly TRBD1 (6 bases). From germline, CDR1 is LNHNV and CDR2 YYDKDF (reference sequence). V was shortened by 1 base and J by 5 bases, with 14 bases between the two germline ends. The CDR3 runs 15 residues. Here the CDR3 reads CATSRGPAGAETQYF. Written as DNA, the CDR3 is TGTGCCACCAGCAGAGGTCCAGCAGGGGCCGAGACCCAGTACTTC.

V and J are TRBV5-1 and TRBJ1-2, with 7 bases that match TRBD1. The CDR3 contains 15 residues. CDR1 SGHRS and CDR2 YFSETQ come from the germline V gene. The J segment lost 5 bases and the V segment lost 0 bases, leaving 7 bases of the junction unmatched. DNA for the CDR3: TGCGCCAGCAGCTTGGCCACAGGGGTTCCGTATGGCTACACCTTC. Translating gives CASSLATGVPYGYTF.

The genes are TRBV21-1 and TRBJ1-1; the table's D gene call, TRBD1, was not cross checked with the DNA. TRBV21-1 is termed a pseudogene. The CDR3 sequence is 14 residues long. CDR3 bases: TGTGCCAGCCTTACAGGGGTAGGTGACACTGAAGCTTTCTTT. The encoded protein is CASLTGVGDTEAFF.

This chain joins TRBV4-1 and TRBJ1-6; no clear D. CDR1 is MGHRA and CDR2 is YSYEKL in the germline V gene. With 1 base removed from V and 8 bases from J, the gap between germline ends came to 6 bases. The CDR3 is 13 amino acids. Here the CDR3 DNA reads TGCGCCAGCAGCCAAGTACACGATTCACCCCTCCACTTT. It yields the protein CASSQVHDSPLHF.

V gene TRBV12-3 or TRBV12-4 combines with J gene TRBJ2-7; 9 nucleotides align to TRBD1. The CDR3 length is 13 residues. V gave up 3 bases and J gave up 6 bases; unmatched junction bases: 3. CDR3 DNA: TGTGCCAGCAGTTTGGGACAGGGATTCGAGCAGTACTTC. This encodes CASSLGQGFEQYF.

This chain joins TRBV19 and TRBJ2-1; 10 nucleotides agree with TRBD2. Germline CDR1 reads LNHDA; CDR2 reads SQIVND (reference sequence). This CDR3 has 16 residues. V was pared by 7 bases and J by 4 bases, with 10 bases of the junction left unmatched. Written as DNA, the CDR3 is TGTGCCAGTATTCGGGTAGCGGGAGGCCCTTACAATGAGCAGTTCTTC. Translating it yields CASIRVAGGPYNEQFF.